This passage covers 27 T cell receptor beta chains from one sample sequenced in a study of blood T cell repertoires in COVID-19. Using immunoSEQ multiplex PCR, the repertoire was profiled, and TCRdb retains in-frame clones only, with some absent. The data show 35,000 to 55,000 clones, with about 89% seen just once and 15% to 18% held by the top ten. The sample taken for sequencing was peripheral blood. The receptors originated from a man aged 70-80 years with active COVID-19.

This clone was counted once. The J gene is TRBJ1-2, the V gene TRBV9; D possibly corresponds to TRBD1 (5 bases). V was cut by 0 bases and J by 1 base, with 16 bases left in between. Germline values: CDR1 SGDLS, CDR2 YYNGEE. The CDR3 spans 17 residues. The CDR3 nucleotides read TGTGCCAGCAGCGTAGGCCCCCGACAGAAATATAACTATGGCTACACCTTC. This codes for CASSVGPRQKYNYGYTF.

The chain couples TRBV6-2 or TRBV6-3 to TRBJ1-5, with D possibly matching TRBD1 (5 bases). Trimming removed 2 bases at V and 2 bases at J, with 13 bases between. Germline CDR1 and CDR2: MNHEY and SVGEGT. The CDR3 runs 16 residues. This CDR3 reads CASSYPGGSGNQPQHF. The DNA for the CDR3 is TGTGCCAGCAGTTACCCGGGGGGGTCCGGCAATCAGCCCCAGCATTTT.

The V and J genes are TRBV7-2 and TRBJ2-5; 8 nucleotides line up with TRBD2. The CDR3 extends over 16 amino acids. Trimming took 3 bases from V and 2 from J; bases not matched to a gene: 8. Germline lookup yields CDR1 SGHTA and CDR2 FQGNSA. Here the CDR3 reads CASSFQAGVFQETQYF. CDR3 coding DNA: TGTGCCAGCAGCTTCCAAGCGGGAGTTTTTCAAGAGACCCAGTACTTC.

CDR3 nucleotide sequence: TGCAGCGTTAGAGCAGGGGAGTGGGACGAGCAGTACTTC. It encodes CSVRAGEWDEQYF. The chain couples TRBV29-1 to TRBJ2-7, with D possibly TRBD1 on 6 matching bases. CDR3 size: 13 residues. V shed 5 bases and J shed 5 bases, with 16 bases lying between them. Germline V lookup: CDR1 SQVTM, CDR2 ANQGSEA.

The genes are TRBV11-3 and TRBJ1-1; no firm D call. Trimming removed 0 bases from V and 3 bases from J, with 5 bases in between. The length of the CDR3 is 13 residues. Germline values: CDR1 SGHNT, CDR2 YENEEA. CDR3: CASSLEFDTEAFF. CDR3 bases: TGTGCCAGCAGCTTAGAGTTCGACACTGAAGCTTTCTTT.

The V and J genes are TRBV28 and TRBJ1-2, with a possible D match to TRBD1 (6 bases). This CDR3 contains 13 residues. Germline values: CDR1 MDHEN, CDR2 SYDVKM. The V end was cut by 6 bases, the J end by 8 bases, with 16 bases between. CDR3 sequence (DNA): TGTGCCAGCAGACCGGGACAAGGGGACGGCTACACCTTC. Protein product: CASRPGQGDGYTF.

This clone was picked up a small number of times. This chain uses TRBV2 with TRBJ2-3, with D possibly being TRBD2 (6 bases). Trimming took 3 bases from V and 8 from J, leaving 12 bases between them. This CDR3 region has 13 residues. Germline values: CDR1 SNHLY, CDR2 FYNNEI. The CDR3 spells CASSELVGGTQYF. The CDR3 DNA reads as TGTGCCAGCAGTGAGCTAGTGGGGGGTACGCAGTATTTT. Filled out from reference TRBV2 and TRBJ2-3, the complete variable domain reads EPEVTQTPSHQVTQMGQEVILRCVPISNHLYFYWYRQILGQKVEFLVSFYNNEISEKSEIFDDQFSVERPDGSNFTLKIRSTKLEDSAMYFCASSELVGGTQYFGPGTRLTVL.

This sequence joins TRBV7-9 and TRBJ1-2; TRBD1 might be the D (5 bases). The CDR3 runs 13 residues. Germline loops: CDR1 SEHNR, CDR2 FQNEAQ (reference sequence). Trimming left V 7 bases short and J 4 bases short, with 13 bases between. The CDR3 DNA reads TGTGCCAGCAACCCACAGGTTCCCTATGGCTACACCTTC. Protein product: CASNPQVPYGYTF. The full variable domain, completed using reference TRBV7-9 and TRBJ1-2, is DTGVSQNPRHKITKRGQNVTFRCDPISEHNRLYWYRQTLGQGPEFLTYFQNEAQLEKSRLLSDRFSAERPKGSFSTLEIQRTEQGDSAMYLCASNPQVPYGYTFGSGTRLTVV.

This chain connects TRBV15 to TRBJ1-5; D is undetermined. This CDR3 is 15 amino acids long. Trimming removed 1 base from V and 5 bases from J, with 12 bases in between. In germline, CDR1 is LNHNV, CDR2 YYDKDF (reference sequence). CDR3 nucleotide sequence: TGTGCCACCAGCAGAGGAGAGACACGAGATCAGCCCCAGCATTTT. Protein sequence: CATSRGETRDQPQHF.

The V and J genes are TRBV15 and TRBJ1-5; D gene unclear. The germline V gene has CDR1 LNHNV and CDR2 YYDKDF (reference sequence). V lost 2 bases and J lost 0, with 8 bases in between. There are 15 residues in the CDR3. The CDR3 DNA reads TGTGCCACCAGCAGAAGCACGCATAGCAATCAGCCCCAGCATTTT. Amino acids: CATSRSTHSNQPQHF.

The chain has TRBV12-5 and TRBJ1-4, with D perhaps matching TRBD1 (5 bases). Germline values: CDR1 LGHNT, CDR2 FRNRAP. Trimming took 1 base from V and 7 from J, leaving 19 bases between them. The CDR3 spans 17 residues. The CDR3 loop is CASGLGVSGPGGEKLFF. In nucleotides, the CDR3 is TGTGCTAGTGGTTTGGGCGTCTCGGGACCGGGAGGTGAAAAACTGTTTTTT.

This chain joins TRBV29-1 and TRBJ1-5; possibly TRBD1 for D (5 bases). V lost 4 bases to trimming and J lost 6 bases, with 16 bases between them. CDR3 length: 14 residues. CDR1 is SQVTM, CDR2 ANQGSEA, per germline. CDR3 residues: CSVAAAGGSQPQHF. In DNA form, the CDR3 reads TGCAGCGTTGCGGCCGCGGGGGGGTCTCAGCCCCAGCATTTT.

A single count supports this clone. This chain connects TRBV11-2 to TRBJ1-1; the match to TRBD1 covers 11 bases. V dropped 1 base and J dropped 6; count of bases not matched to a gene: 1. Germline CDR1 reads SGHAT; CDR2 reads FQNNGV. There are 14 residues in the CDR3. CDR3: CASSLGTGGSEAFF. DNA of the CDR3: TGTGCCAGCAGCTTAGGGACAGGGGGCTCTGAAGCTTTCTTT.

The gene calls are TRBV7-2 and TRBJ2-7; TRBD1 agrees at 7 bases. From germline, CDR1 is SGHTA and CDR2 FQGNSA. After removal of 5 bases from V and 4 bases from J, the junction contained 5 bases not matched to a gene. The CDR3 covers 13 residues. CDR3 nucleotides: TGTGCCAGCAGCGTCGGACAGGCGTACGAGCAGTACTTC. Its protein is CASSVGQAYEQYF. Full variable domain (remainder filled in from reference TRBV7-2 and TRBJ2-7): GAGVSQSPSNKVTEKGKDVELRCDPISGHTALYWYRQSLGQGLEFLIYFQGNSAPDKSGLPSDRFSAERTGGSVSTLTIQRTQQEDSAVYLCASSVGQAYEQYFGPGTRLTVT.

The genes are TRBV9 and TRBJ1-6; 11 positions match TRBD1. Germline assignment: CDR1 SGDLS and CDR2 YYNGEE. V was pared by 4 bases and J by 9 bases, with 3 bases of the junction left unmatched. The CDR3 totals 14 residues. The CDR3 DNA follows: TGTGCCAGCAGCTCCGGGACAGGGGGTTCACCCCTCCACTTT. Translated, it gives CASSSGTGGSPLHF.

This clone appeared a few times. Distinct nucleotide sequences in the sample also encode this CDR3. The chain is built from TRBV7-9 and TRBJ2-7; 7 bases are a match to TRBD2. Germline assignment: CDR1 SEHNR and CDR2 FQNEAQ (reference sequence). Germline trimming cut 3 bases from V and 1 base from J; bases unmatched to any gene: 9. This CDR3 spans 16 amino acids. CDR3 nucleotides: TGTGCCAGCAGCTTGGATCTCGGACTAGATTCCTACGAGCAGTACTTC. Encoded protein: CASSLDLGLDSYEQYF.

This clone showed up just once. The chain carries TRBV10-1 and TRBJ2-3, with 10 positions matching TRBD2. The CDR3 is 19 residues long. Germline V gene lookup returns CDR1 WNHNN and CDR2 SYGVQD (reference sequence). Trimming took 4 bases from V and 0 from J; bases not matched to a gene: 13. CDR3 coding DNA: TGCGCCAGCAGTGTCCAGCGGGGGGGCGGATACGATAGCACAGATACGCAGTATTTT. This sequence encodes CASSVQRGGGYDSTDTQYF.

CDR3 protein: CASSSGSGSYNSPLHF. The CDR3 DNA reads as TGTGCCAGCAGCTCGGGCTCAGGGTCCTATAATTCACCCCTCCACTTT. V and J are TRBV5-5 and TRBJ1-6; D is perhaps TRBD1 (5 bases). In germline, CDR1 is SGHKS, CDR2 YYEKEE (reference sequence). Trimming shortened V by 3 bases and J by 1 base, and 11 bases separated the two germline ends. The length of the CDR3 is 16 residues.

The CDR3 loop reads CASSLGQGGSDQPQHF. Here the CDR3 DNA reads TGTGCCAGCAGCTTAGGACAGGGAGGGAGTGATCAGCCCCAGCATTTT. This chain links TRBV13 with TRBJ1-5, with a possible D match to TRBD1 (6 bases). The CDR3 runs to 16 residues. With 0 bases removed from V and 5 bases from J, the gap between germline ends came to 14 bases. Germline values: CDR1 PRHDT, CDR2 FYEKMQ (reference sequence).

The CDR3 DNA reads TGTGCCAGCAGTGAATATAAGGGGGCTGACGAGCAGTACTTC. Protein product: CASSEYKGADEQYF. The V call is TRBV25-1, the J call TRBJ2-7, with 7 bases identical to TRBD1. Germline V CDR1 and CDR2: MGHDK, SYGVNS. This CDR3 has 14 amino acids. J was trimmed by 5 bases and V by 0 bases; bases with no gene match: 4.

The rearrangement joins TRBV5-1 to TRBJ2-2; 9 bases map to TRBD1. Germline CDR1 SGHRS, CDR2 YFSETQ. The CDR3 length is 15 residues. V dropped 4 bases and J dropped 6; count of bases not matched to a gene: 7. CDR3 in amino acids: CASSQDRGEAGELFF. In DNA, the CDR3 is TGCGCCAGCAGCCAGGACAGGGGTGAGGCCGGGGAGCTGTTTTTT.

The V call is TRBV6-6, the J call TRBJ1-6; maybe TRBD1 (6 bases). The ends were cut back, 8 bases at V and 5 bases at J, with 19 bases in the middle. The CDR3 has 16 amino acids. The V gene's germline CDR1 is MNHNY and CDR2 SVGAGI (reference sequence). The CDR3 region has the DNA TGTGCCAGCCAACTAATTTTGGACAGCGATAATTCACCCCTCCACTTT. Its translation is CASQLILDSDNSPLHF.

The chain recombines TRBV5-8 with TRBJ1-2, with unresolved D. The CDR3 runs to 13 residues. V lost 2 bases and J lost 1, with 6 bases in between. Germline CDR1 SGHTS, CDR2 YDEGEE. CDR3: CASSFDINYGYTF. CDR3 nucleotides: TGTGCCAGCAGCTTCGACATTAACTATGGCTACACCTTC.

This sequence joins TRBV4-1 and TRBJ1-2; 7 bases fit TRBD1. Germline CDR1 reads MGHRA; CDR2 reads YSYEKL. Germline trimming cut 1 base from V and 13 bases from J; bases unmatched to any gene: 12. CDR3 length: 14 amino acids. CDR3 sequence (DNA): TGCGCCAGCAGCCAAGCGGGACAGCGCTCCGAGGGCACCTTC. Translation: CASSQAGQRSEGTF.

The chain is built from TRBV19 and TRBJ1-2; the D gene is possibly TRBD1 (6 bases). The germline V and J ends were trimmed by 7 bases and 2 bases, with 17 bases remaining between them. This CDR3 contains 15 residues. Germline values: CDR1 LNHDA, CDR2 SQIVND (reference sequence). This CDR3 is CASTQANRANYGYTF. CDR3 in DNA: TGTGCCAGTACCCAGGCCAACAGGGCCAACTATGGCTACACCTTC.

J is TRBJ2-7 and V is TRBV6-5; D not resolved. Looked up from germline, CDR1 is MNHEY and CDR2 is SVGAGI. The germline V and J ends were trimmed by 2 bases and 9 bases, with 14 bases remaining between them. The CDR3 is 13 residues long. Here the CDR3 DNA reads TGTGCCAGCAGTTACGGCACCCAAGGCGGGCAGTACTTC. Residues: CASSYGTQGGQYF.

This chain joins TRBV24-1 and TRBJ2-5, with 9 bases aligning to TRBD2. The CDR3 has 16 residues. Trimming removed 1 base from V and 2 bases from J; junction bases left unmatched: 4. Looked up from germline, CDR1 is KGHDR and CDR2 is SFDVKD. CDR3 DNA: TGTGCCACCAGTGATTTTCGGCGGGGGGGACAAGAGACCCAGTACTTC. This sequence encodes CATSDFRRGGQETQYF.